This TCR beta chain was obtained from a study of blood T cell repertoires in COVID-19. In the authors' methods: Estimated nucleated cell counts came from reference gene primer amplification. The table came from immunoSEQ multiplex PCR; TCRdb's copy has only in-frame clones and leaves some out. V and J calls plus clone size are reproduced from that table; the DNA served to infer D and trimming. This sample yields 150,000 to 200,000 clones, of which under 80% are seen a single time; 2.5% to 3% belongs to the top ten. V dropped 3 bases and J dropped 5 bases, with 12 bases sitting between them. CDR1 is KGHDR, CDR2 SFDVKD, per germline. The CDR3 extends over 15 amino acids.

The source is an elderly woman with acute or convalescent COVID-19. The chain carries TRBV24-1 and TRBJ2-2; a possible D gene is TRBD2 (6 bases). The sequenced sample was peripheral blood. The CDR3 is CATSDAGRGTGELFF. CDR3 bases: TGTGCCACCAGTGATGCGGGACGAGGTACCGGGGAGCTGTTTTTT.